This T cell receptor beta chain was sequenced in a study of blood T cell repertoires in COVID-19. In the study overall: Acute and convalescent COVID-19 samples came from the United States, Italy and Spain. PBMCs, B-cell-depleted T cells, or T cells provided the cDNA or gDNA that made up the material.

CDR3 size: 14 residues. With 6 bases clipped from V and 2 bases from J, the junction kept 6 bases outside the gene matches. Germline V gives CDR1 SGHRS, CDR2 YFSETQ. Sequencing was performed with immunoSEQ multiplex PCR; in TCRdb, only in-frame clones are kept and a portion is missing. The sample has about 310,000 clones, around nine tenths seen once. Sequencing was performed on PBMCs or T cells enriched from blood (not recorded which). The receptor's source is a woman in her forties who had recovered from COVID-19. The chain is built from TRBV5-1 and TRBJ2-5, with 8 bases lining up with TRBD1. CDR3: CASTIQGEQETQYF. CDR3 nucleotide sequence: TGCGCCAGCACTATACAGGGGGAGCAAGAGACCCAGTACTTC.